These 30 T cell receptor beta chains share one sample of origin, sequenced in a study of blood T cell repertoires in COVID-19. TCRdb's table, derived via immunoSEQ multiplex PCR, lists solely in-frame clones and lacks some. The table lists about 190,000 clones, 70% to 85% of them singletons. What was sequenced was peripheral blood. The receptor set was obtained from a man between 50 and 59 years old who had recovered from COVID-19.

V usage is TRBV28 and J usage is TRBJ2-1; TRBD1 aligns across 7 bases. Germline assignment: CDR1 MDHEN and CDR2 SYDVKM. V lost 7 bases, J lost 0 bases, and 12 bases stayed unmatched. The CDR3 spans 17 residues. The CDR3 coding sequence is TGTGCCAGCACCGGCCCCCCCGGGACAGTCTCCTACAATGAGCAGTTCTTC. This encodes CASTGPPGTVSYNEQFF. Full variable domain (rest looked up from reference TRBV28 and TRBJ2-1): DVKVTQSSRYLVKRTGEKVFLECVQDMDHENMFWYRQDPGLGLRLIYFSYDVKMKEKGDIPEGYSVSREKKERFSLILESASTNQTSMYLCASTGPPGTVSYNEQFFGPGTRLTVL.

The chain employs TRBV7-9 and TRBJ2-1; 7 nucleotides line up with TRBD2. Per germline, CDR1 SEHNR and CDR2 FQNEAQ (reference sequence). CDR3 length: 14 residues. The junction had 1 base not matched to a gene; V was cut back by 0 bases and J by 5 bases. The CDR3: CASSLAAGDNEQFF. The CDR3 DNA sequence: TGTGCCAGCAGCTTAGCGGCGGGGGACAATGAGCAGTTCTTC.

The gene calls are TRBV5-1 and TRBJ2-7; 13 nucleotides line up with TRBD2. The V gene end was trimmed by 5 bases and the J gene end by 4 bases; junction bases not matched to a gene: 6. This CDR3 spans 15 amino acids. The germline CDR1 and CDR2 sequences are SGHRS and YFSETQ. CDR3 residues: CASSLGLAGVYEQYF. Written as DNA, the CDR3 is TGCGCCAGCAGTTTAGGACTAGCGGGAGTATACGAGCAGTACTTC.

This chain joins TRBV7-7 and TRBJ2-3, with TRBD1 matching 10 bases. Looked up from germline, CDR1 is SSHAT and CDR2 is FNYEAQ (reference sequence). The V gene end was trimmed by 5 bases and the J gene end by 2 bases; junction bases not matched to a gene: 7. The CDR3 runs to 16 residues. CDR3 sequence (DNA): TGTGCCAGCAGCGCCCCGGGACAGGGGCCCACAGATACGCAGTATTTT. It is translated as CASSAPGQGPTDTQYF.

The chain's CDR3 is CASNYRLHWPDTQYF. The DNA of the CDR3 is TGTGCCAGCAACTACCGACTGCACTGGCCAGATACGCAGTATTTT. The chain uses TRBV11-2 and TRBJ2-3; no clear D gene. Germline V CDR1 and CDR2: SGHAT, FQNNGV. The CDR3 spans 15 residues. V lost 7 bases, J lost 4 bases, and 18 bases lay in between.

The chain couples TRBV5-1 to TRBJ1-1; the D is unclear. CDR1 and CDR2 from the germline V gene are SGHRS and YFSETQ. The CDR3 extends over 13 amino acids. With 3 bases removed from V and 3 bases from J, the gap between germline ends came to 9 bases. This CDR3 reads CASSSTADTEAFF. The CDR3 coding sequence is TGCGCCAGCAGCTCGACTGCGGACACTGAAGCTTTCTTT.

Of note for this clone: This same CDR3 is encoded by further DNA sequences in the sample. The gene calls are TRBV5-4 and TRBJ2-2; TRBD2 agrees at 15 bases. Unmatched junction bases numbered 4, after V lost 4 bases and J lost 0 bases. Germline V gene data show CDR1 as SGHNT and CDR2 as YYREEE (reference sequence). This CDR3 has 18 residues. CDR3 region: CASSLGLAGGSNTGELFF. CDR3 nucleotides: TGTGCCAGCAGCCTGGGACTAGCGGGAGGCTCGAACACCGGGGAGCTGTTTTTT.

The J gene is TRBJ2-7, the V gene TRBV4-1; 8 bases line up with TRBD2. This CDR3 is built from 16 residues. V was pared by 2 bases and J by 2 bases, with 8 bases of the junction left unmatched. Per germline, CDR1 MGHRA and CDR2 YSYEKL. The CDR3, as DNA: TGCGCCAGCAGCCAACCCCTCACGGGAGGGCCCTACGAGCAGTACTTC. Its protein is CASSQPLTGGPYEQYF.

The chain uses TRBV11-1 and TRBJ2-1; D is unclear. This CDR3 spans 12 amino acids. The germline gives CDR1 SGHAT, CDR2 FQDESV (reference sequence). With 8 bases removed from V and 4 bases from J, the gap between germline ends came to 9 bases. The CDR3 DNA follows: TGTGCCAGCGGTACTATTTACAATGAGCAGTTCTTC. It is translated as CASGTIYNEQFF.

This chain joins TRBV24-1 and TRBJ2-1, with 13 nucleotides matching TRBD2. The germline CDR1 and CDR2 sequences are KGHDR and SFDVKD. The CDR3 spans 18 residues. V lost 4 bases and J lost 6; bases outside the gene matches: 11. CDR3 DNA: TGTGCCACCAGTGACAACGGAAAAGGACTAGCGGGAGCCAATGAGCAGTTCTTC. Its translation: CATSDNGKGLAGANEQFF.

The J gene is TRBJ2-2, the V gene TRBV7-9; 9 bases map to TRBD2. Germline CDR1 reads SEHNR; CDR2 reads FQNEAQ (reference sequence). This CDR3 is 15 amino acids long. Trimming removed 8 bases from V and 8 bases from J; junction bases left unmatched: 12. The CDR3 region is CASQSRREGRGELFF. The CDR3 DNA is TGTGCCAGCCAGAGCCGGCGGGAGGGCCGGGGGGAGCTGTTTTTT.

The rearrangement joins TRBV19 to TRBJ1-4; perhaps TRBD1 as D (5 bases). This CDR3 spans 15 amino acids. From germline, CDR1 is LNHDA and CDR2 SQIVND (reference sequence). Trimming shortened V by 3 bases and J by 4 bases, and 12 bases separated the two germline ends. This chain's CDR3 is CASSIFREGNEKLFF. The CDR3 nucleotides read TGTGCCAGTAGTATCTTCAGGGAGGGTAATGAAAAACTGTTTTTT.

The V and J genes are TRBV3-1 (or the pseudogene TRBV3-2) and TRBJ2-5; a possible D gene is TRBD1 (6 bases). In germline, CDR1 is LGHDT, CDR2 YNNKEL (reference sequence). Trimming left V 1 base short and J 5 bases short, with 17 bases between. The CDR3 extends over 16 amino acids. CDR3 loop: CASSQGGPKGTETQYF. In nucleotides, the CDR3 is TGTGCCAGCAGCCAAGGGGGGCCAAAAGGGACGGAGACCCAGTACTTC.

The CDR3, as DNA: TGTGCCAGCAGTTCAGATACTGGGGCCAACGTCCTGACTTTC. This translates into CASSSDTGANVLTF. The rearrangement joins TRBV25-1 to TRBJ2-6; D is ambiguous. CDR1 MGHDK and CDR2 SYGVNS come from the germline V gene. Trimming removed 5 bases from V and 2 bases from J, with 7 bases in between. The CDR3 has 14 amino acids.

V usage is TRBV2 and J usage is TRBJ2-7, with 8 bases fitting TRBD1. Germline CDR1 and CDR2: SNHLY and FYNNEI. This CDR3 is 14 amino acids long. V was pared by 6 bases and J by 3 bases, with 7 bases of the junction left unmatched. CDR3 loop: CASRVDRVVYEQYF. For the CDR3, the DNA is TGTGCCAGCAGGGTGGACAGGGTGGTCTACGAGCAGTACTTC.

V usage is TRBV6-1 and J usage is TRBJ1-1, with D uncertain. The V gene's germline CDR1 is MNHNS and CDR2 SASEGT. The V and J ends lost 6 bases and 1 base respectively, with 6 bases between them. The CDR3 loop spans 12 amino acids. CDR3 bases: TGTGCCAGCAGCGGTGGGAACACTGAAGCTTTCTTT. Protein: CASSGGNTEAFF.

The chain combines TRBV6-1 with TRBJ2-2; D possibly corresponds to TRBD1 (6 bases). Germline lookup yields CDR1 MNHNS and CDR2 SASEGT. The CDR3 contains 14 residues. Deletions cut 5 bases from V and 0 bases from J, with 7 bases between. CDR3 amino acids: CASSPGANTGELFF. The DNA of the CDR3 is TGTGCCAGCAGTCCAGGGGCGAACACCGGGGAGCTGTTTTTT.

This chain joins TRBV7-2 and TRBJ2-3; D gene uncertain. There are 17 residues in the CDR3. Deletions cut 7 bases from V and 4 bases from J, with 24 bases between. Germline values: CDR1 SGHTA, CDR2 FQGNSA. The CDR3 sequence: CASTPRIRSRGADTQYF. The CDR3 DNA is TGTGCCAGCACCCCCCGGATCCGGTCAAGAGGTGCAGATACGCAGTATTTT.

The chain carries TRBV6-6 and TRBJ2-5; 10 bases match TRBD2. Germline V gives CDR1 MNHNY, CDR2 SVGAGI (reference sequence). J lost 4 bases, V lost 4 bases, and 6 bases had no gene match. The length of the CDR3 is 15 residues. CDR3 residues: CASSSPLAGLETQYF. CDR3 in DNA: TGTGCCAGCAGTTCGCCACTAGCGGGGTTAGAGACCCAGTACTTC.

The V gene is TRBV14, the J gene TRBJ1-3; 7 bases match TRBD1. Germline assignment: CDR1 SGHDN and CDR2 FVKESK. The junction had 6 bases not matched to a gene; V was cut back by 4 bases and J by 0 bases. The CDR3 spans 16 residues. The CDR3 is CASSPRDSYSGNTIYF. The CDR3, as DNA: TGTGCCAGCAGCCCCCGGGACAGCTACTCTGGAAACACCATATATTTT. Complete variable domain (other parts from reference TRBV14 and TRBJ1-3): EAGVTQFPSHSVIEKGQTVTLRCDPISGHDNLYWYRRVMGKEIKFLLHFVKESKQDESGMPNNRFLAERTGGTYSTLKVQPAELEDSGVYFCASSPRDSYSGNTIYFGEGSWLTVV.

The chain uses TRBV3-1 (or the pseudogene TRBV3-2) and TRBJ2-1, with 13 nucleotides matching TRBD2. The CDR3 contains 17 residues. V shed 0 bases, J shed 8 bases, and the junction held 7 bases outside the gene matches. Germline V lookup: CDR1 LGHDT, CDR2 YNNKEL (reference sequence). CDR3 coding DNA: TGTGCCAGCAGCCAAGATCCGGGACTAGCGGGACGAGATGAGCAGTTCTTC. Amino acids: CASSQDPGLAGRDEQFF.

The chain employs TRBV2 and TRBJ2-1; 7 bases are shared with TRBD2. The V segment lost 10 bases and the J segment 7 bases; nucleotides outside the gene matches: 10. Germline CDR1 SNHLY, CDR2 FYNNEI. This CDR3 has 13 amino acids. CDR3 in DNA: TGTGCCATTATGATCCCGGGACTAAATGAGCAGTTCTTC. Translating it yields CAIMIPGLNEQFF. Full variable domain (remainder filled in from reference TRBV2 and TRBJ2-1): EPEVTQTPSHQVTQMGQEVILRCVPISNHLYFYWYRQILGQKVEFLVSFYNNEISEKSEIFDDQFSVERPDGSNFTLKIRSTKLEDSAMYFCAIMIPGLNEQFFGPGTRLTVL.

The chain combines TRBV5-4 with TRBJ2-3; 8 nucleotides agree with TRBD1. V trimming: 4 bases; J trimming: 2 bases; junction bases outside the gene matches: 6. Germline lookup yields CDR1 SGHNT and CDR2 YYREEE (reference sequence). CDR3 size: 15 residues. The CDR3 sequence is CASSPWTGNTDTQYF. The CDR3 bases are TGTGCCAGCAGCCCCTGGACAGGGAACACAGATACGCAGTATTTT.

V usage is TRBV4-3 and J usage is TRBJ2-3; D is ambiguous. Between the trimmed V and J ends, which lost 5 bases and 6 bases, there was a span of 9 bases. The germline V gene encodes CDR1 LGHNA and CDR2 YSLEER. The CDR3 has 12 residues. The CDR3, as DNA: TGCGCCAGCAGCGGGCCCCAGGATACGCAGTATTTT. Its translation: CASSGPQDTQYF.

The V gene is TRBV18, the J gene TRBJ1-4, with D uncertain. V lost 3 bases and J lost 4, with 6 bases in between. The CDR3 runs 13 residues. Germline CDR1 and CDR2: KGHSH and LQKENI. DNA for the CDR3: TGTGCCAGCTCACCTGGGCTTAATGAAAAACTGTTTTTT. It specifies CASSPGLNEKLFF.

The chain carries TRBV5-1 and TRBJ2-7, with D tentatively TRBD1 (6 bases). The CDR3 runs to 15 residues. V was cut by 4 bases and J by 1 base, with 15 bases left in between. In germline, CDR1 is SGHRS, CDR2 YFSETQ. CDR3 amino acids: CASSPGHGGSYEQYF. For the CDR3, the DNA is TGCGCCAGCAGCCCGGGACATGGTGGGTCCTACGAGCAGTACTTC.

The chain has TRBV20-1 and TRBJ2-1, with 7 positions matching TRBD2. Trimming cost V 3 bases and J 5 bases; bases outside gene matches: 10. CDR3 length equals 15 residues. CDR1 is DFQATT, CDR2 SNEGSKA, per germline (reference sequence). CDR3 DNA: TGCAGTGCTAGTCGTGGGAGGGTCGGAAACAATGAGCAGTTCTTC. Translated, it gives CSASRGRVGNNEQFF.

J is TRBJ1-1 and V is TRBV20-1; D is possibly TRBD1 (5 bases). V was shortened by 7 bases and J by 7 bases, with 13 bases between the two germline ends. The CDR3 length is 11 residues. Germline assignment: CDR1 DFQATT and CDR2 SNEGSKA (reference sequence). The CDR3 here is CSVDSWNEAFF. CDR3 DNA: TGCAGTGTTGACAGTTGGAATGAAGCTTTCTTT.

For the CDR3, the DNA is TGTGCCAGCAGCCCAAATCAGCCCCAGCATTTT. Protein sequence: CASSPNQPQHF. The chain carries TRBV27 and TRBJ1-5; unclear D gene. The V end was cut by 6 bases, the J end by 4 bases, with 4 bases between. The CDR3 covers 11 residues. Germline assignment: CDR1 MNHEY and CDR2 SMNVEV (reference sequence).

V usage is TRBV28 and J usage is TRBJ2-2; the match to TRBD1 covers 7 bases. The germline CDR1 and CDR2 sequences are MDHEN and SYDVKM. The CDR3 runs 14 residues. The V segment lost 6 bases and the J segment 3 bases; nucleotides outside the gene matches: 4. In nucleotides, the CDR3 is TGTGCCAGCAGGCCTCAGGGGGACACCGGGGAGCTGTTTTTT. Protein: CASRPQGDTGELFF.